The clone carrying this T cell receptor beta chain was counted at least ten times. These data belong to a study of naive and memory T cell subsets. Cells stained for CD3, CD4, CD8, CD45RA and CD27 were sorted into four subsets. Two oligonucleotides, mixed equimolar, formed the beta constant-region primer covering TRBC1 and TRBC2. MiXCR was run by TCRdb on the UMI-ligation and nested PCR reads, yielding one entry per CDR3 protein. The table records some 150,000 distinct CDR3 sequences, approximately 15% of them present only once. CDR1 and CDR2 (germline): SQVTM, ANQGSEA. This CDR3 region has 12 residues. V lost 7 bases to trimming and J lost 8 bases, with 15 bases between them.

Sample: naive CD4+ T cells from blood. This clonotype was sampled from a human donor in good health. V usage is TRBV29-1 and J usage is TRBJ2-1; possibly TRBD1 for D (5 bases). The CDR3 protein is CSGQSNRDEQFF. CDR3 nucleotides: TGCAGCGGACAGTCAAATAGGGATGAGCAGTTCTTC.